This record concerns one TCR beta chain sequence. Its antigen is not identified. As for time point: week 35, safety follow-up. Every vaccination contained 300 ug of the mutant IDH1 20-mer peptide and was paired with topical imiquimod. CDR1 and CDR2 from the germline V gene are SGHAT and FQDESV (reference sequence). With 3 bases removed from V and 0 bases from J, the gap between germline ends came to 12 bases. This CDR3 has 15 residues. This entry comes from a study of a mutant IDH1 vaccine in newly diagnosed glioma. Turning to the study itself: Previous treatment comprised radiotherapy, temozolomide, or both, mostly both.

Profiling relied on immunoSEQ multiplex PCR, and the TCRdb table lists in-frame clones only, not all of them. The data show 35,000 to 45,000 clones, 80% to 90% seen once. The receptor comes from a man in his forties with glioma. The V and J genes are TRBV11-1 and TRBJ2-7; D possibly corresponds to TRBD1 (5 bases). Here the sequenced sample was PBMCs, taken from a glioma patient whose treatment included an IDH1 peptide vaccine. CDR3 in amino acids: CASSFPQGGSYEQYF. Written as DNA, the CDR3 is TGTGCCAGCAGCTTCCCCCAGGGTGGCTCCTACGAGCAGTACTTC. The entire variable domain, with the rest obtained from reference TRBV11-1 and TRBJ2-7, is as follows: EAEVAQSPRYKITEKSQAVAFWCDPISGHATLYWYRQILGQGPELLVQFQDESVVDDSQLPKDRFSAERLKGVDSTLKIQPAELGDSAMYLCASSFPQGGSYEQYFGPGTRLTVT.